The clone carrying this TCR beta chain was seen a handful of times. As yet, its antigen is unknown. The entry originates in a study of CD8 T cells in ankylosing spondylitis. Broader study findings: It appeared that ankylosing spondylitis blood was characterized by a TCR beta motif of 8 or 9 highly homologous variants. Significantly higher representation of disease-linked clones was reported for matched ankylosing spondylitis synovial fluid.

The V segment lost 6 bases and the J segment 5 bases; nucleotides outside the gene matches: 11. CDR1 is MGHDK and CDR2 is SYGVNS in the germline V gene. The CDR3 extends over 15 amino acids. A quantitative 5'-RACE method, one with molecular barcodes, was used to make TCR beta libraries. TCRdb re-derived calls from the 5' RACE reads in MiXCR, one entry per CDR3 protein. Of almost 400,000 distinct CDR3 sequences in the sample, 20% to 25% are singletons; the top ten hold approximately 16%. This chain connects TRBV25-1 to TRBJ2-5, with TRBD1 identical over 8 bases. The sequence was obtained from a male donor with ankylosing spondylitis. The sample consisted of blood, either unsorted or a sorted T cell fraction (not recorded which). CDR3 residues: CASRPSTGEWETQYF. CDR3 coding DNA: TGTGCCAGCAGACCTTCGACAGGGGAGTGGGAGACCCAGTACTTC.